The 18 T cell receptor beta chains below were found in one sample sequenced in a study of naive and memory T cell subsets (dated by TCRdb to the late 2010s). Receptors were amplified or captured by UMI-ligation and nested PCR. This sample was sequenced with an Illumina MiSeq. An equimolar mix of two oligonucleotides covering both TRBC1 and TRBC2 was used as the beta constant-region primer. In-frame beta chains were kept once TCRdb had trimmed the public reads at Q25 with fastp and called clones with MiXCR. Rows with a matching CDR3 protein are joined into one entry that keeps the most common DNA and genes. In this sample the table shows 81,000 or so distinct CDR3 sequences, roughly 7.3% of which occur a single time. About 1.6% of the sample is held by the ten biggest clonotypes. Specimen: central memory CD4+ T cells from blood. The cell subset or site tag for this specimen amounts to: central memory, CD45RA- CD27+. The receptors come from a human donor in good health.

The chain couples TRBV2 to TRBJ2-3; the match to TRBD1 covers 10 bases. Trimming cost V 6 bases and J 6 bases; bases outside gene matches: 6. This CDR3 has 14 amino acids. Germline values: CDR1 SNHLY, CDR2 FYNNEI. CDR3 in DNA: TGTGCCAGCAGAAGACAGGGGGCTGTGGATACGCAGTATTTT. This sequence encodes CASRRQGAVDTQYF.

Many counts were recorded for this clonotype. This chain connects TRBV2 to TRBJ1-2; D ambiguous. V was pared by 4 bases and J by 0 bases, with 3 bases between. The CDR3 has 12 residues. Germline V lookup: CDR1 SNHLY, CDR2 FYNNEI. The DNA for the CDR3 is TGTGCCAGCAGTGGGACTAACTATGGCTACACCTTC. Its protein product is CASSGTNYGYTF.

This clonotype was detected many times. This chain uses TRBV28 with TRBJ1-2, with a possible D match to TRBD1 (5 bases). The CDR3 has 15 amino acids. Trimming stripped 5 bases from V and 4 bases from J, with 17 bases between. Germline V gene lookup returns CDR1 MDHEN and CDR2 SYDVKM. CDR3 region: CASSTDRGRIYGYTF. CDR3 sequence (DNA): TGTGCCAGCAGTACTGACAGAGGACGCATCTATGGCTACACCTTC.

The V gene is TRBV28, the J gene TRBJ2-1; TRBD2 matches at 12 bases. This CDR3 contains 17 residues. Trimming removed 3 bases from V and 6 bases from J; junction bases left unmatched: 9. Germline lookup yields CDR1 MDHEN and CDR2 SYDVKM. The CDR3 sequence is CASSFPAGTSGFNEQFF. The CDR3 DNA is TGTGCCAGCAGTTTCCCTGCCGGGACTAGCGGGTTCAATGAGCAGTTCTTC.

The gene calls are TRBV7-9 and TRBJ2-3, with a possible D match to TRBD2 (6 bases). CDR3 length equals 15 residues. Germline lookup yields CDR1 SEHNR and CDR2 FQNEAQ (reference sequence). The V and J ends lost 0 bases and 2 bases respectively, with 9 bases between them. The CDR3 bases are TGTGCCAGCAGCTTAGCCCGCGGGGACACAGATACGCAGTATTTT. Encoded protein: CASSLARGDTDTQYF.

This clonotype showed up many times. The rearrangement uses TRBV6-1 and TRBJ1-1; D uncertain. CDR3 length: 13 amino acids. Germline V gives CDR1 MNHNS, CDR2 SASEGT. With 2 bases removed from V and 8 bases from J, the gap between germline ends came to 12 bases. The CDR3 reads CASSEFKGSEAFF. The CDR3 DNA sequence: TGTGCCAGCAGTGAATTTAAGGGATCCGAAGCTTTCTTT.

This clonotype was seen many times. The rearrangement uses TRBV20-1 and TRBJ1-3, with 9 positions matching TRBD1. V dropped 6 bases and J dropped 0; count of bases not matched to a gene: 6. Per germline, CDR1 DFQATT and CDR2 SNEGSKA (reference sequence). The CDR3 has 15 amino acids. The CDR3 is CSAKRQGVSGNTIYF. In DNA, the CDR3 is TGCAGTGCAAAAAGACAGGGGGTCTCTGGAAACACCATATATTTT.

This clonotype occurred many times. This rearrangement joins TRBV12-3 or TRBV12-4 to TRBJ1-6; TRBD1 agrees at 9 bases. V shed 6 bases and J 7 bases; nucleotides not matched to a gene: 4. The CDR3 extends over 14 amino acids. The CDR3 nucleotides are TGTGCCAGCAGACCAACAGGGGGCAATTCACCCCTCCACTTT. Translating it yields CASRPTGGNSPLHF.

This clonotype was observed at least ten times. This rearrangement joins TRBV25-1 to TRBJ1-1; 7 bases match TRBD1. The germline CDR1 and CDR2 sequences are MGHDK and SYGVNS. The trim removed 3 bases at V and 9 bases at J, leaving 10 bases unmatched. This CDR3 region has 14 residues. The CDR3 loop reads CASSDSRGGLQAFF. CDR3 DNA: TGTGCCAGCAGTGACTCCAGGGGGGGATTGCAAGCTTTCTTT.

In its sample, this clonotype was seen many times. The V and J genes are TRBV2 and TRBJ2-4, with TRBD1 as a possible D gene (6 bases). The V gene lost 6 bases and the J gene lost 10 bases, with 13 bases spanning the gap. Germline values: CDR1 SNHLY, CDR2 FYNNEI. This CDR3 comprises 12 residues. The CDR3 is CASRQGYGIQYF. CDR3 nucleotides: TGTGCCAGCAGACAGGGATACGGTATTCAGTACTTC.

The CDR3 is CAGREGPYNEQFF. The CDR3 DNA follows: TGTGCTGGACGTGAGGGACCCTACAATGAGCAGTTCTTC. The chain couples TRBV30 to TRBJ2-1; D possibly matches TRBD1 or TRBD2 (5 bases each). The CDR3 sequence is 13 residues long. Germline V gene lookup returns CDR1 GTSNPN and CDR2 SVGIG (reference sequence).

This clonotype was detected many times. The CDR3 is CSAKQGTYGYTF. The CDR3, as DNA: TGCAGTGCTAAGCAGGGTACCTATGGCTACACCTTC. The rearrangement joins TRBV20-1 to TRBJ1-2, with a tentative D call TRBD1 (5 bases). The CDR3 consists of 12 residues. The V end lost 4 bases, the J end lost 4 bases, and 10 bases lay between the germline ends. Germline values: CDR1 DFQATT, CDR2 SNEGSKA (reference sequence).

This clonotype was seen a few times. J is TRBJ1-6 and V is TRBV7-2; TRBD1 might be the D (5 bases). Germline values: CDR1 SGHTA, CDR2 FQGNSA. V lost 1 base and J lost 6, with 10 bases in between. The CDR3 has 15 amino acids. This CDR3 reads CASSLETVSNSPLHF. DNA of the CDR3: TGTGCCAGCAGCTTAGAGACAGTTTCTAATTCACCCCTCCACTTT.

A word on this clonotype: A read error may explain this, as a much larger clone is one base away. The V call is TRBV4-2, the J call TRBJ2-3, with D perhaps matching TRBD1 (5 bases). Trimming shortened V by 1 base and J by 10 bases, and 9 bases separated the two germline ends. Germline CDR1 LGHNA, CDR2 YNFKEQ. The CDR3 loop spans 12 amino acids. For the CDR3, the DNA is TGTGCCAGCAGCCAAGTAGGACATTCGCAGTATTTT. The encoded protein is CASSQVGHSQYF.

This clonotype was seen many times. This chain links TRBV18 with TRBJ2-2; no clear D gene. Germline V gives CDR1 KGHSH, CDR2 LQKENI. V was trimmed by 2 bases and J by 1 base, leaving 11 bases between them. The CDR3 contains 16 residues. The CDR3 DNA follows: TGTGCCAGCTCACCAAGCCAGCGTCAGAACACCGGGGAGCTGTTTTTT. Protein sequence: CASSPSQRQNTGELFF.

The CDR3 DNA is TGCAGCGTCCACATAGCGAATAGAGCCTACAATGAGCAGTTCTTC. Protein: CSVHIANRAYNEQFF. This chain uses TRBV29-1 with TRBJ2-1, with D maybe TRBD2 (5 bases). V lost 6 bases, J lost 2 bases, and 17 bases lay in between. The germline V gene encodes CDR1 SQVTM and CDR2 ANQGSEA. CDR3 size: 15 residues.

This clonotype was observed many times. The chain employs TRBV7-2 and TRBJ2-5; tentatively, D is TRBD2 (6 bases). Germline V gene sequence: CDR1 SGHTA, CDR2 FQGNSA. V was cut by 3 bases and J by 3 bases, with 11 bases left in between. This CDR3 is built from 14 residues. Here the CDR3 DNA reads TGTGCCAGCAGCTTCTACTGGAGGGAAGAGACCCAGTACTTC. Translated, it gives CASSFYWREETQYF.

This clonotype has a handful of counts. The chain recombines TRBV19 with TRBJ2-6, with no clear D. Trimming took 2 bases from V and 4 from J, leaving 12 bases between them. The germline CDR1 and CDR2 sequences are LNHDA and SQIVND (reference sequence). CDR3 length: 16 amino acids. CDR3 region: CASSITLGSGANVLTF. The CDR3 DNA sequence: TGTGCCAGTAGTATAACGCTAGGCTCCGGGGCCAACGTCCTGACTTTC.